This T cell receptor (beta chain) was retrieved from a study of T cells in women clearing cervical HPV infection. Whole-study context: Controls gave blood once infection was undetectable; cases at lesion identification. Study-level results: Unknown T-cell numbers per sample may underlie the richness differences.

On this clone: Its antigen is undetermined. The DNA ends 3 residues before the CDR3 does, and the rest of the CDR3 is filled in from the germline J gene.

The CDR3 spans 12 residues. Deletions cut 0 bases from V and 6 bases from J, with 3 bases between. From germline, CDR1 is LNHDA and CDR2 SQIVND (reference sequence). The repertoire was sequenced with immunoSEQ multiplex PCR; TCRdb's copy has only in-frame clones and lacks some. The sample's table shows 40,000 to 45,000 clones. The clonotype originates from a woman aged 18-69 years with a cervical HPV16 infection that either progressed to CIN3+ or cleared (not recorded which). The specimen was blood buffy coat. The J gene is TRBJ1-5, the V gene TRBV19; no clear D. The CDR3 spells CASSIEAQPQHF. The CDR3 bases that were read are TGTGCCAGTAGTATAGAGGCTCAGCCC.